A single sample gave rise to the 17 T cell receptor beta chains below, sequenced in a study of control samples from healthy donors and cancer patients. Measured with immunoSEQ multiplex PCR; TCRdb has only the in-frame clones, and not every one. This table holds about 70,000 clones, about 87% found once. Sequencing input: PBMCs. The receptors shown here come from a woman aged 50 to 65 with head and neck cancer.

The J gene is TRBJ2-7, the V gene TRBV7-9; TRBD2 might be the D (5 bases). CDR3 length: 12 residues. V lost 7 bases and J 1 base, leaving 8 bases between the germline ends. CDR1 and CDR2 from the germline V gene are SEHNR and FQNEAQ (reference sequence). The CDR3 coding sequence is TGTGCCAGCACCCCGGGGTCCTACGAGCAGTACTTC. This translates into CASTPGSYEQYF.

CDR3: CASSLAREAGPNYGYTF. The CDR3 DNA follows: TGTGCCAGCAGCTTAGCGAGGGAGGCAGGGCCCAACTATGGCTACACCTTC. The V gene is TRBV7-8, the J gene TRBJ1-2, with D possibly being TRBD1 (5 bases). In germline, CDR1 is SGHVS, CDR2 FQNEAQ. This CDR3 region has 17 residues. Trimming left V 0 bases short and J 2 bases short, with 16 bases between.

V and J are TRBV9 and TRBJ2-7; D possibly corresponds to TRBD1 (6 bases). CDR1 is SGDLS, CDR2 YYNGEE, per germline. V was pared by 1 base and J by 1 base, with 9 bases between. The CDR3 totals 14 residues. The DNA of the CDR3 is TGTGCCAGCAGCGTAACAGGGACATCCTACGAGCAGTACTTC. It encodes CASSVTGTSYEQYF. The full variable domain, completed using reference TRBV9 and TRBJ2-7, is DSGVTQTPKHLITATGQRVTLRCSPRSGDLSVYWYQQSLDQGLQFLIQYYNGEERAKGNILERFSAQQFPDLHSELNLSSLELGDSALYFCASSVTGTSYEQYFGPGTRLTVT.

The chain carries TRBV6-4 and TRBJ2-1; perhaps D is TRBD1 or TRBD2 (5 bases each). The V end was cut by 6 bases, the J end by 2 bases, with 11 bases between. The CDR3 runs to 14 residues. Germline CDR1 is MRHNA and CDR2 is SNTAGT. In DNA form, the CDR3 reads TGTGCCAGCAGCGCCGGGACCACCTACAATGAGCAGTTCTTC. Translating gives CASSAGTTYNEQFF.

The chain uses TRBV19 and TRBJ1-2; possible D gene TRBD1, 6 bases. The V and J ends lost 5 bases and 4 bases respectively, with 14 bases between them. This CDR3 contains 14 residues. Germline V gene lookup returns CDR1 LNHDA and CDR2 SQIVND (reference sequence). The CDR3: CASSVDSMSYGYTF. In DNA, the CDR3 is TGTGCCAGTAGTGTGGACAGTATGAGCTATGGCTACACCTTC. Filled out from reference TRBV19 and TRBJ1-2, the complete variable domain reads DGGITQSPKYLFRKEGQNVTLSCEQNLNHDAMYWYRQDPGQGLRLIYYSQIVNDFQKGDIAEGYSVSREKKESFPLTVTSAQKNPTAFYLCASSVDSMSYGYTFGSGTRLTVV.

The V gene is TRBV30, the J gene TRBJ1-4; D gene unclear. The CDR3 contains 15 residues. Trimming took 3 bases from V and 5 from J, leaving 16 bases between them. CDR1 is GTSNPN and CDR2 is SVGIG in the germline V gene (reference sequence). The CDR3 DNA reads TGTGCCTGGAGGTCTGGTGGGAACCCAAATGAAAAACTGTTTTTT. It translates to CAWRSGGNPNEKLFF.

This clone has only one observation. The genes are TRBV27 and TRBJ1-4, with TRBD1 matching 9 bases. Trimming at V came to 4 bases and at J to 7 bases, leaving 7 bases not matched to a gene. Germline lookup yields CDR1 MNHEY and CDR2 SMNVEV (reference sequence). The CDR3 is 15 amino acids. The CDR3 loop reads CASSSQGAEGEKLFF. CDR3 nucleotides: TGTGCCAGCAGTTCACAGGGGGCTGAGGGTGAAAAACTGTTTTTT. The full variable domain, rest sourced from reference TRBV27 and TRBJ1-4, is EAQVTQNPRYLITVTGKKLTVTCSQNMNHEYMSWYRQDPGLGLRQIYYSMNVEVTDKGDVPEGYKVSRKEKRNFPLILESPSPNQTSLYFCASSSQGAEGEKLFFGSGTQLSVL.

The rearrangement joins TRBV24-1 to TRBJ1-2; no firm D call. The CDR3 runs 12 residues. The germline V gene encodes CDR1 KGHDR and CDR2 SFDVKD. V was cut by 4 bases and J by 3 bases, with 5 bases left in between. DNA of the CDR3: TGTGCCACCAGTGACTCCCACTATGGCTACACCTTC. This gives the protein CATSDSHYGYTF.

The chain employs TRBV28 and TRBJ2-1; 8 bases agree with TRBD2. The germline gives CDR1 MDHEN, CDR2 SYDVKM. The CDR3 has 14 amino acids. The V and J ends lost 6 bases and 8 bases, in that order; junction bases with no gene match: 9. The DNA for the CDR3 is TGTGCCAGCAGGGCGGGGGGACTACAATATGAGCAGTTCTTC. This encodes CASRAGGLQYEQFF. The full variable domain, rest sourced from reference TRBV28 and TRBJ2-1, is DVKVTQSSRYLVKRTGEKVFLECVQDMDHENMFWYRQDPGLGLRLIYFSYDVKMKEKGDIPEGYSVSREKKERFSLILESASTNQTSMYLCASRAGGLQYEQFFGPGTRLTVL.

This chain joins TRBV5-4 and TRBJ2-3; D call uncertain. The CDR3 is made up of 14 amino acids. V was trimmed by 0 bases and J by 0 bases, leaving 5 bases between them. Germline V gene lookup returns CDR1 SGHNT and CDR2 YYREEE (reference sequence). For the CDR3, the DNA is TGTGCCAGCAGCTTGGAAGGCAGCACAGATACGCAGTATTTT. Translating gives CASSLEGSTDTQYF.

This sequence joins TRBV2 and TRBJ2-3, with 11 positions matching TRBD2. V gave up 3 bases and J gave up 6 bases; unmatched junction bases: 5. CDR1 and CDR2 (germline): SNHLY, FYNNEI. The CDR3 loop spans 15 amino acids. CDR3: CASSDVAGGYDTQYF. DNA for the CDR3: TGTGCCAGCAGTGACGTAGCGGGGGGGTATGATACGCAGTATTTT. Full variable domain (rest looked up from reference TRBV2 and TRBJ2-3): EPEVTQTPSHQVTQMGQEVILRCVPISNHLYFYWYRQILGQKVEFLVSFYNNEISEKSEIFDDQFSVERPDGSNFTLKIRSTKLEDSAMYFCASSDVAGGYDTQYFGPGTRLTVL.

This clone was seen a handful of times. J is TRBJ2-1 and V is TRBV3-1 (or the pseudogene TRBV3-2); 11 bases are shared with TRBD2. V trimming: 6 bases; J trimming: 9 bases; junction bases outside the gene matches: 7. The V gene's germline CDR1 is LGHDT and CDR2 YNNKEL (reference sequence). The CDR3 extends over 14 amino acids. The CDR3 region is CASRKTSGVGEQFF. Here the CDR3 DNA reads TGTGCCAGCAGAAAGACTAGCGGGGTAGGTGAGCAGTTCTTC.

V and J are TRBV5-1 and TRBJ2-1, with TRBD2 matching 13 bases. Germline values: CDR1 SGHRS, CDR2 YFSETQ. V lost 3 bases, J lost 14 bases, and 14 bases stayed unmatched. CDR3 length: 16 amino acids. DNA of the CDR3: TGCGCCAGCAGCTACGAACCCGGGACTAGCGGGGTAAGGGAGTTCTTC. It is translated as CASSYEPGTSGVREFF.

The chain carries TRBV30 and TRBJ1-5; weak D call: TRBD1 (6 bases). The CDR3 extends over 13 amino acids. Germline V gene data show CDR1 as GTSNPN and CDR2 as SVGIG (reference sequence). V lost 0 bases, J lost 5 bases, and 8 bases lay in between. CDR3: CAWSVHRDQPQHF. CDR3 DNA: TGTGCCTGGAGTGTACACAGGGATCAGCCCCAGCATTTT.

The chain combines TRBV19 with TRBJ2-5; D may correspond to TRBD1 or TRBD2 (6 bases each). V was pared by 5 bases and J by 5 bases, with 12 bases between. The CDR3 is made up of 13 amino acids. Germline values: CDR1 LNHDA, CDR2 SQIVND (reference sequence). CDR3 nucleotides: TGTGCCAGTAGTCCTCAGGGGAGGGAGACCCAGTACTTC. Its translation is CASSPQGRETQYF.

This clone has only one observation. The chain uses TRBV19 and TRBJ1-5; D is undetermined. CDR1 is LNHDA, CDR2 SQIVND, per germline (reference sequence). The CDR3 is made up of 14 amino acids. Between the trimmed V and J ends, which lost 4 bases and 7 bases, there was a span of 14 bases. The DNA of the CDR3 is TGTGCCAGTAGTAGGACTGAGTCTAGCCAGCCCCAGCATTTT. Translated: CASSRTESSQPQHF. Based on the CDR3 plus reference TRBV19 and TRBJ1-5, the full variable domain is DGGITQSPKYLFRKEGQNVTLSCEQNLNHDAMYWYRQDPGQGLRLIYYSQIVNDFQKGDIAEGYSVSREKKESFPLTVTSAQKNPTAFYLCASSRTESSQPQHFGDGTRLSIL.

J is TRBJ2-7 and V is TRBV7-2, with D possibly being TRBD2 (6 bases). Trimming pared 3 bases from V and 8 bases from J, leaving 14 bases between. CDR3 length: 13 amino acids. Germline values: CDR1 SGHTA, CDR2 FQGNSA. CDR3 residues: CASSLLGGGQQYF. In DNA, the CDR3 is TGTGCCAGCAGCTTGTTGGGGGGTGGGCAGCAGTACTTC.